A selection of T cell receptor beta chains follows, all from one sample in a study of beta chain features in type 1 diabetes. The table came from immunoSEQ multiplex PCR; TCRdb's copy has only in-frame clones and leaves some out. The sample contains a few hundred thousand clones, approximately 12% of which appear only once. The source material was naive CD4+ T cells from blood. These receptor sequences come from a woman younger than 35 with type 1 diabetes. The CDR3 runs from the conserved cysteine through the conserved F or W. The D gene is left open where the match is weak. Clone size appears in some rows only: once, few, many, or a class for an expanded clone.

TRBJ2-1 | few | TRBD1 | TRBV2 | CASRERQGGYNEQFF | TGTGCCAGCAGGGAGAGACAGGGTGGCTACAATGAGCAGTTCTTC
TRBJ2-7 | few | TRBD1 | TRBV4-2 | CASSQDPGQLYEQYF | TGTGCCAGCAGCCAAGATCCGGGACAGCTCTACGAGCAGTACTTC
TRBJ2-7 | few | . | TRBV18 | CASSPLQGSSEQYF | TGTGCCAGCTCACCACTACAGGGATCTTCCGAGCAGTACTTC
TRBJ1-5 | few | . | TRBV15 | CATSSPDQPQHF | TGTGCCACCAGCAGCCCTGATCAGCCCCAGCATTTT
TRBJ2-3 | . | TRBD2 | TRBV5-1 | CASSLTGPLQGLADTQYF | TGCGCCAGCAGCTTGACAGGACCCTTGCAAGGACTAGCAGATACGCAGTATTTT
TRBJ2-7 | few | . | TRBV7-2 | CASSLARDNYEQYF | TGTGCCAGCAGCTTAGCGCGAGACAACTACGAGCAGTACTTC
TRBJ1-2 | few | . | TRBV29-1 | CSVEEKLGYTF | TGCAGCGTTGAAGAAAAGCTTGGCTACACCTTC
TRBJ1-1 | few | . | TRBV7-9 | CASSLGGGTEAFF | TGTGCCAGCAGCTTAGGAGGGGGCACTGAAGCTTTCTTT
TRBJ2-1 | . | TRBD2 | TRBV13 | CASSLMLAGPGHNEQFF | TGTGCCAGCAGCTTAATGCTAGCGGGTCCAGGGCACAATGAGCAGTTCTTC
TRBJ2-1 | . | TRBD2 | TRBV30 | CAWSVDPLLTSGSELWDEQFF | TGTGCCTGGAGTGTAGACCCCCTTCTTACTAGCGGGAGTGAGTTGTGGGATGAGCAGTTCTTC
TRBJ1-2 | few | . | TRBV29-1 | CSEAGPFGPSYGYTF | TGCAGCGAGGCAGGCCCCTTTGGTCCCTCCTATGGCTACACCTTC
TRBJ2-5 | . | TRBD2 | TRBV7-2 | CASSKTSGRYF | TGTGCCAGCAGCAAAACTAGCGGGCGATACTTC
TRBJ2-1 | few | TRBD2 | TRBV14 | CASSQAGTSGNEQFF | TGTGCCAGCAGCCAAGCCGGGACTAGCGGTAATGAGCAGTTCTTC
TRBJ2-7 | . | TRBD2 | TRBV4-1 | CASSQPTSGMYEQYF | TGCGCCAGCAGCCAACCCACTAGCGGGATGTACGAGCAGTACTTC
TRBJ2-5 | few | TRBD1 | TRBV6-5 | CASSYSARGLGETQYF | TGTGCCAGCAGTTACTCGGCCAGGGGGCTGGGGGAGACCCAGTACTTC
TRBJ1-1 | few | . | TRBV30 | CAWSGRMNTEAFF | TGTGCCTGGAGTGGGCGGATGAACACTGAAGCTTTCTTT
TRBJ2-7 | few | . | TRBV7-2 | CASSPRQRDEQYF | TGTGCCAGCAGCCCACGCCAGCGTGACGAGCAGTACTTC
TRBJ2-5 | few | TRBD2 | TRBV13 | CASSSRGGRETQYF | TGTGCCAGCAGCTCCCGGGGAGGGCGAGAGACCCAGTACTTC
TRBJ2-7 | once | TRBD1 | TRBV10-3 | CATRWRQGTDEQYF | TGTGCCACCCGGTGGAGACAGGGGACGGACGAGCAGTACTTC
TRBJ1-5 | . | . | TRBV4-2 | CASSQDNYSNQPQHF | TGTGCCAGCAGCCAAGATAACTATAGCAATCAGCCCCAGCATTTT
TRBJ2-5 | . | . | TRBV6-4 | CASSPQQRTQYF | TGTGCCAGCAGTCCACAGCAACGGACCCAGTACTTC
TRBJ2-1 | few | . | TRBV29-1 | CSQRRGWGNEQFF | TGCAGTCAGCGGCGGGGCTGGGGGAATGAGCAGTTCTTC
TRBJ2-1 | . | . | TRBV25-1 | CASSDQWPGHNEQFF | TGTGCCAGCAGTGATCAATGGCCAGGGCACAATGAGCAGTTCTTC
TRBJ2-7 | few | . | TRBV6-4 | CASSEFSIYEQYF | TGTGCCAGCAGTGAGTTCAGTATCTACGAGCAGTACTTC
TRBJ2-1 | . | TRBD1 | TRBV5-1 | CASSPGGLGDEQFF | TGCGCCAGCAGTCCAGGGGGTTTGGGCGATGAGCAGTTCTTC
TRBJ2-7 | few | . | TRBV29-1 | CSITPRGEVYEQYF | TGCAGCATCACACCCCGGGGTGAAGTCTACGAGCAGTACTTC
TRBJ2-5 | few | . | TRBV9 | CASSLSGLGETQYF | TGTGCCAGCAGCCTATCGGGACTTGGAGAGACCCAGTACTTC
TRBJ2-1 | . | . | TRBV27 | CASSFRSLGVSYNEQFF | TGTGCCAGCAGTTTCCGAAGTTTGGGAGTCTCCTACAATGAGCAGTTCTTC
TRBJ2-3 | few | TRBD1 | TRBV19 | CASIRDRLSTDTQYF | TGTGCCAGTATCCGGGACAGGTTGAGCACAGATACGCAGTATTTT
TRBJ2-3 | few | . | TRBV18 | CASSPNSYTDTQYF | TGTGCCAGCTCACCAAACAGTTACACAGATACGCAGTATTTT
TRBJ1-2 | . | . | TRBV14 | CASSQGGGYGYTF | TGTGCCAGCAGCCAAGGGGGCGGCTATGGCTACACCTTC
TRBJ2-7 | . | TRBD2 | TRBV10-3 | CAIRPSRESGEQYF | TGTGCCATCAGACCATCGCGGGAGTCGGGGGAGCAGTACTTC
TRBJ2-2 | few | . | TRBV11-3 | CASSLASEGELFF | TGTGCCAGCAGCTTAGCTTCCGAGGGGGAGCTGTTTTTT
TRBJ1-3 | . | . | TRBV28 | CASSLPTGTGNTIYF | TGTGCCAGCAGTTTACCAACAGGGACTGGAAACACCATATATTTT
TRBJ2-1 | . | . | TRBV7-2 | CASRLQGYDEQFF | TGTGCCAGCAGATTACAGGGTTACGATGAGCAGTTCTTC
TRBJ2-1 | . | TRBD1 | TRBV6-4 | CASSRQGSYNEQFF | TGTGCCAGCAGTCGACAGGGAAGTTACAATGAGCAGTTCTTC
TRBJ2-5 | . | . | TRBV21-1 | CASSKEGDNGETQYF | TGTGCCAGCAGCAAAGAGGGAGACAACGGGGAGACCCAGTACTTC
TRBJ1-2 | few | . | TRBV5-1 | CASSFQGSGGYTF | TGCGCCAGCAGCTTTCAGGGTAGCGGTGGCTACACCTTC
TRBJ2-5 | few | . | TRBV4-2 | CASSHGLGRTIQETQYF | TGTGCCAGCAGCCATGGTTTGGGACGGACTATCCAAGAGACCCAGTACTTC
TRBJ2-5 | . | TRBD1 | TRBV28 | CASRRQGRVETQYF | TGTGCCAGTAGGAGACAGGGAAGAGTAGAGACCCAGTACTTC
TRBJ2-5 | . | . | TRBV27 | CASSYQGKLETQYF | TGTGCCAGCAGTTACCAGGGGAAGTTGGAGACCCAGTACTTC
TRBJ1-6 | few | TRBD1 | TRBV5-6 | CASSSDRESPLHF | TGTGCCAGCAGCTCGGACAGGGAGTCACCCCTCCACTTT
TRBJ2-4 | . | TRBD1 | TRBV11-2 | CASSFTGGERAKNIQYF | TGTGCCAGCAGCTTTACAGGGGGCGAAAGGGCCAAAAACATTCAGTACTTC
TRBJ2-5 | . | . | TRBV7-9 | CASSSRSVKTQYF | TGTGCCAGCAGCTCGCGCAGCGTGAAGACCCAGTACTTC
TRBJ2-7 | few | . | TRBV29-1 | CSVEMAPYEQYF | TGCAGCGTTGAAATGGCCCCCTACGAGCAGTACTTC
TRBJ2-1 | . | TRBD2 | TRBV7-2 | CASSLGGGRSSYNEQFF | TGTGCCAGCAGCTTAGGGGGAGGGAGGAGCTCCTACAATGAGCAGTTCTTC
TRBJ2-1 | . | . | TRBV9 | CASSVFAGEQFF | TGTGCCAGCAGCGTATTTGCGGGTGAGCAGTTCTTC
TRBJ2-1 | few | . | TRBV29-1 | CSGARSSYNEQFF | TGCAGCGGAGCAAGGAGCTCCTACAATGAGCAGTTCTTC
TRBJ1-4 | . | TRBD1 | TRBV30 | CAWSWTGRNEKLFF | TGTGCCTGGAGCTGGACAGGGCGTAATGAAAAACTGTTTTTT
TRBJ2-3 | few | TRBD2 | TRBV12-5 | CASGAPTGTKADTQYF | TGTGCTAGTGGTGCCCCTACCGGGACTAAAGCAGATACGCAGTATTTT
TRBJ2-5 | few | TRBD2 | TRBV5-1 | CASSLGLRTSGEETQYF | TGCGCCAGCAGCTTGGGGCTTAGGACTAGCGGAGAAGAGACCCAGTACTTC